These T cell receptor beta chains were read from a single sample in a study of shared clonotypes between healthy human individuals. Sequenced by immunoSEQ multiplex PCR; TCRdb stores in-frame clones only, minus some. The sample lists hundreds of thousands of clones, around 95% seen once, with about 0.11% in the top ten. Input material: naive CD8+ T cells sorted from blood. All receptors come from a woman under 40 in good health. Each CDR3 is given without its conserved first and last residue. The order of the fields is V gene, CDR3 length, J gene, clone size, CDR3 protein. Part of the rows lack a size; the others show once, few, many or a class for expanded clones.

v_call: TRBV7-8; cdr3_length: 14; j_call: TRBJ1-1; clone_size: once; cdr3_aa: ASSLHGGLGITEAF
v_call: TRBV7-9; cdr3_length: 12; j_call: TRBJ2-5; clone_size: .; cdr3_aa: ASSLVLGKETQY
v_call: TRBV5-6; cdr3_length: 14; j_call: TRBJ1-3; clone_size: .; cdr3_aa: ASSFGRGTSGNTIY
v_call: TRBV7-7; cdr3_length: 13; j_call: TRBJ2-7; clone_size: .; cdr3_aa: ASSFPGTGVYEQY
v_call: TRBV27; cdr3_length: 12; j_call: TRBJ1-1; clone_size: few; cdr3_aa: ASRETEVSPEAF
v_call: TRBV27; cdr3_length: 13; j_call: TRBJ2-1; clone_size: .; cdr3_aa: ASSSSGRTYNEQF
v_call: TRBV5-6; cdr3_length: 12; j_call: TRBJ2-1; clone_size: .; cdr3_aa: ASSPAPEYNEQF
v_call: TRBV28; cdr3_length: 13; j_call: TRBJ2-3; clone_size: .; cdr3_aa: ASKPGTTFTDTQY
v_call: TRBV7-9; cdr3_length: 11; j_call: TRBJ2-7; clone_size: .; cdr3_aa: ASSLGRSYEQY
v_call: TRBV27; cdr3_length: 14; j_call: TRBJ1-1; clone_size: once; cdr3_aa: ASSTGPGGGITEAF
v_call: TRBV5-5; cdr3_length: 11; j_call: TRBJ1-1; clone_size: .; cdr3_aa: ASSLGHNTEAF
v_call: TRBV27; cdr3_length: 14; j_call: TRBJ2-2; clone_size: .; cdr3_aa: ASSTRTSGSAGELF
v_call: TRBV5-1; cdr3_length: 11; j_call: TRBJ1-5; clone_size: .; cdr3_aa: ASSSGGDQPQH
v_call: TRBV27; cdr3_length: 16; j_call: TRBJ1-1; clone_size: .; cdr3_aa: ASSLSLPRDRLYTEAF
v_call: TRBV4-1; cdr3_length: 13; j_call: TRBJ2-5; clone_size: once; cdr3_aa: ASSQDDGGRETQY
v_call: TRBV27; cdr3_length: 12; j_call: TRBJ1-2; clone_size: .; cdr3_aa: ASSPQDREDGYT
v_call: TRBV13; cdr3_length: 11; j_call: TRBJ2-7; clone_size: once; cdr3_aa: ASSLGALEEQY
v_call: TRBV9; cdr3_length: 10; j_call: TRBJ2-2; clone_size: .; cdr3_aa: ASGSYTGELF
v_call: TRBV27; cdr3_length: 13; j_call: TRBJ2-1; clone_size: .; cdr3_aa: ASSLVAGGVNEQF
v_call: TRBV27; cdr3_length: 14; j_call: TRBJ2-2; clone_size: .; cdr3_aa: ASSLSRRVNTGELF
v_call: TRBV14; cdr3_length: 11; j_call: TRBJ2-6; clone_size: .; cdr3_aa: ASSQAGANVLT
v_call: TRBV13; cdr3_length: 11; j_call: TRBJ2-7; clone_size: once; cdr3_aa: ASSQDRGHEQY
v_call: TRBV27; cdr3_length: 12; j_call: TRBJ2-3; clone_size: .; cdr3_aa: ASSLVGSTDTQY
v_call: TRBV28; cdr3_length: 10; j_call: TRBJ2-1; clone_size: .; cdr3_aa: ASSPVGLEQF
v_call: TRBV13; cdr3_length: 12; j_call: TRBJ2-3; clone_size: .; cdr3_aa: ASSLGGFPDTQY
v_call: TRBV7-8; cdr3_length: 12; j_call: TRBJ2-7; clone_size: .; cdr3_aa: ASSGVNLQQEQY
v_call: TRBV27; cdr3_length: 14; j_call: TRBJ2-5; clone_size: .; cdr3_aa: ASSEGTSGVQETQY
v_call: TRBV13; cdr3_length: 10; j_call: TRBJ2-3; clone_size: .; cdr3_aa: ASSLATDTQY
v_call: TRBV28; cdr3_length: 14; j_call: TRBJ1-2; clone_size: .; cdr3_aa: ASSLTGGLKSYGYT
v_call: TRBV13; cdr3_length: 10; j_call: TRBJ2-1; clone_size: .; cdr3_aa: ASSSDSGEQF
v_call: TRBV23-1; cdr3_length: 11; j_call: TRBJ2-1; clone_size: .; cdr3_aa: ASSQLRHNEQF
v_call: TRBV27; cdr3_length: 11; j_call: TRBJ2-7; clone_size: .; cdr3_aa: ASSLGTTYEQY
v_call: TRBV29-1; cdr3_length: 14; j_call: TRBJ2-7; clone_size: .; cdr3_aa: SVEKLRTSGGYEQY